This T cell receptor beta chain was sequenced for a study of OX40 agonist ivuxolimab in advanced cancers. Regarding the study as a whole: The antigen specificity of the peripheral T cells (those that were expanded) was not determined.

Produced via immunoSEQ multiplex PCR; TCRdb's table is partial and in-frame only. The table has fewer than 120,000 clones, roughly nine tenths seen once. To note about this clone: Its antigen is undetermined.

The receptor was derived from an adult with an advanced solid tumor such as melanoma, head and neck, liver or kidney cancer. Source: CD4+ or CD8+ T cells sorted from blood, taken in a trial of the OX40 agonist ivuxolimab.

CDR3 in DNA: TGTGCCAGCAGCTCCTACCAAGAGACCCAGTACTTC. It translates to CASSSYQETQYF. This chain connects TRBV5-5 to TRBJ2-5; no clear D gene. Per the germline V gene, CDR1 is SGHKS and CDR2 is YYEKEE (reference sequence). V lost 3 bases and J lost 0, with 3 bases in between. This CDR3 has 12 residues.